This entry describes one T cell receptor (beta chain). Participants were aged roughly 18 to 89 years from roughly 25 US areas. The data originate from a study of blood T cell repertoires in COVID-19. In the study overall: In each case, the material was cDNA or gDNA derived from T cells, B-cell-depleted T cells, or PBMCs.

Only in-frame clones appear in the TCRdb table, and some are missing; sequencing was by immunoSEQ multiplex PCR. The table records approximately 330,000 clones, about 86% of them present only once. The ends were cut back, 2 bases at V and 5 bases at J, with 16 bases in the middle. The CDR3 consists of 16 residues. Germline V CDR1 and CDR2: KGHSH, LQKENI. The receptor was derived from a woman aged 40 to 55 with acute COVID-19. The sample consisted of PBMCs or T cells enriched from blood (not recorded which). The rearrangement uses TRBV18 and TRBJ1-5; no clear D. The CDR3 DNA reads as TGTGCCAGCTCACCAGGTACGGGAATAACTTATCAGCCCCAGCATTTT. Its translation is CASSPGTGITYQPQHF.